The TCR beta chain under discussion was sequenced for a study of T cell repertoires in ileal Crohn's disease. Findings and caveats of the study: Compared with non-smokers, active smokers at surgery showed more clonal expansions. Every patient over 26.8% clonality showed endoscopic recurrence. Mucosal expansions were suggested to be mainly CD8 T cells.

Concerning this clone itself: Its antigen is unidentified.

Libraries were prepared by immunoSEQ multiplex PCR; TCRdb keeps only in-frame clonotypes and omits some of them. Of tens of thousands of clones listed, about 88% are singletons. CDR3 length equals 14 residues. Trimming removed 9 bases from V and 5 bases from J, with 16 bases in between. Looked up from germline, CDR1 is MNHEY and CDR2 is SMNVEV (reference sequence). Time point noted: neoterminal ileum biopsy at postoperative endoscopy, about 6 months after surgery. Included were adult ileal or ileocolonic Crohn's patients indicated for ileocolonic resection. This TCR derives from an adult with Crohn's disease. Sequenced material: ileal tissue. This chain connects TRBV27 to TRBJ1-4, with D perhaps matching TRBD1 (5 bases). This chain's CDR3 is CARGEVTENEKLFF. The CDR3 coding sequence is TGTGCCAGAGGGGAAGTGACAGAAAATGAAAAACTGTTTTTT. The full variable domain, with the rest looked up from reference TRBV27 and TRBJ1-4, is EAQVTQNPRYLITVTGKKLTVTCSQNMNHEYMSWYRQDPGLGLRQIYYSMNVEVTDKGDVPEGYKVSRKEKRNFPLILESPSPNQTSLYFCARGEVTENEKLFFGSGTQLSVL.